The clone carrying this T cell receptor beta chain was observed many times. Antigen unknown. The time point denotes: persistent/refractory GD, antithyroid drugs over 5 years with positive TRAb. PBMC-extracted RNA yielded the TCR library. The data are from a study of regulatory T cells in long-lasting Graves disease. The authors built TCR beta libraries using iRepertoire HTBI primers and Arm-PCR of CDR3 regions. TCRdb re-called the multiplex PCR reads with MiXCR, one entry per CDR3 protein. The table includes 300,000 to 350,000 distinct CDR3 sequences, around 20% detected once. The study, taken as a whole, reports: Among samples with persistent disease, TRBV28, TRBJ1-2 and TRBJ2-5 were favored.

Per the germline V gene, CDR1 is SNHLY and CDR2 is FYNNEI. The CDR3 is 16 residues long. Trimming left V 3 bases short and J 0 bases short, with 11 bases between. The V and J genes are TRBV2 and TRBJ1-4, with TRBD1 as a possible D gene (5 bases). The TCR was taken from a female donor with Graves disease. The sequenced sample was peripheral blood mononuclear cells (PBMCs), obtained when the disease was refractory, from a patient treated with antithyroid drugs. CDR3 residues: CASSDLGGPTNEKLFF. The CDR3 DNA reads TGTGCCAGCAGTGATCTGGGGGGACCAACTAATGAAAAACTGTTTTTT.